This TCR beta chain was recorded in a study of identifying expanded T cells in peripheral blood (dated by TCRdb to between 2018 and 2021). As for the study more broadly: Four technical replicates, made by sequencing separate aliquots from the same pool of genomic DNA, were compared pairwise. Findings and caveats that apply to the study as a whole: The authors expected that over much longer intervals, such as months to years, biological variance in healthy repertoires might increase even further. The beta-binomial model significantly reduced the number of clones called differentially abundant and the false-positive rate across all healthy-donor time intervals. For all healthy donors, the variance in clone template counts between roughly 2-week samples rose significantly as total template count increased. The binomial model flagged 0.9 to 1.5 differentially abundant clones between technical replicates but about 15 over roughly two weeks and around 20 over about four weeks.

TCRbeta CDR3 regions were profiled with the immunoSEQ Assay using bias-controlled multiplex PCR amplification of genomic DNA. For the original study's pipeline: To quantify the absolute abundance of each unique TCRbeta CDR3 region, the sequences were collapsed and filtered. Differential abundance was tested with two models: a binomial (Fisher-equivalent) model and a beta-binomial model that adds time-dependent variance fitted from healthy donors. Any clone with fewer than 5 combined templates was excluded, and a clone was called differentially abundant if its Benjamini-Hochberg FDR was below 0.01. In the beta-binomial model, variance was expressed as a function of the total template count across the two samples, in the form v = (b*log(k)+a)^2. TCRdb retrieved this table from immuneACCESS and kept in-frame rearrangements only. Not all clones are present; in checked studies, unresolved V genes account for under half, and no reason is known for the remainder. The V and J calls and clone size are taken from that table; D and trimming were inferred from the DNA. The sample records 75,000 to 95,000 clones, over 75% of which are singletons. The ten largest clones capture around 2.7% of the sample.

Comment on this clone: Its binding antigen is unknown. Qualities for individual bases were not recorded, and no much larger clone is one base off.

CDR3 length: 16 amino acids, cysteine to phenylalanine. The DNA shown is the 48-base CDR3, in frame from base 1. Trimming accounts for 3 bases at V and 5 bases at J, while the number of junction bases matched to no gene is 11. The germline V gene sets CDR1 to SGHRS and CDR2 to YFSETQ. No immune events such as infections were documented for the healthy donors during the collection period. Time-dependent variance in a beta-binomial model of T-cell clone differential abundance was calibrated using healthy-donor blood repertoires as a training cohort. There were 10 healthy donors in the training cohort, of whom 3 were female and 7 were male. On average the donors were 43 years old, and their ages spanned roughly 29 to 70 years. Whole blood from each healthy donor was obtained from a commercial supplier and was collected at three time points roughly 14 days apart. For immunosequencing, genomic DNA was extracted from whole blood that had not been sorted.

The chain couples TRBV5-1 to TRBJ2-5; TRBD1 agrees with 9 junctional bases. Sequencing was performed on blood. The sequence came from a person between 18 and 75 years old in good health. The DNA reads TGCGCCAGCAGCTCTCCCGGGACAGGGACTCTGGAGACCCAGTACTTC. Its protein reads: CASSSPGTGTLETQYF.